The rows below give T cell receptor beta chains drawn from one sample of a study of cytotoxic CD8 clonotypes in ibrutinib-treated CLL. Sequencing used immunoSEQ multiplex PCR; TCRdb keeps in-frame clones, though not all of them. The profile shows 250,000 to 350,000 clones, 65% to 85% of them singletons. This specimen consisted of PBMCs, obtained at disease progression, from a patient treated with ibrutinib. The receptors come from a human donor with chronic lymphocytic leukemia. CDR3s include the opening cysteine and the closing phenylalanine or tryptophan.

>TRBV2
CASSEARFRLEQYF
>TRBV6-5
CASSYGDRGNEQFF
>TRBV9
CASSDEREGPGELFF
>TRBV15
CATSRDLWAGDYTEAFF
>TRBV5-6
CASSLGTPYEQYF
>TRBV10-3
CAISHAGPGQENNQPQHF
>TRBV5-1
CASSLGRTGSHEQYF
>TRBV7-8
CASSRGLAGVFEQFF
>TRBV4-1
CASSRREARGIYNEQFF
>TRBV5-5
CASSLGGFLEGYTF
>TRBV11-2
CASSLGVWQGPNEQYF
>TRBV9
CASSVVGAEFTGELFF
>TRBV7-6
CASSLGTGIHQPQHF
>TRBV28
CASSSTDTQYF
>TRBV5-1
CASSPRTGVNTEAFF
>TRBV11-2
CASSSDIYEQYF
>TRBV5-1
CASSPARGGDTGELFF
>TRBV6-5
CASSTGVGEQYF
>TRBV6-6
CASTSQGLNYGYTF
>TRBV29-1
CSVGKGIGTYEQYF
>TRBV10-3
CAISSGQGPYEQYF
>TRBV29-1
CSVELNPGTYEQYF
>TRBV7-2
CASSLAGTGHYGYTF
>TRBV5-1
CASSLTVAGKPETQYF
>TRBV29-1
CSVPRGSSYNEQFF
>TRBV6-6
CASSHGDLYEQYF
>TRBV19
CASSFRVGYEQYF
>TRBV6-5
CASSHPTVSGELFF
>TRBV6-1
CASSRTGDATEAFF
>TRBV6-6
CASSKGQPLDYGYTF
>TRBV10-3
CATTSGKRLGTDTQYF
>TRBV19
CATSPSLGYYGYTF
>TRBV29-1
CSAVTGGNTEAFF
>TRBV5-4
CASSLPTGELFF
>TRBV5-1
CASRMVGRLGEQYF
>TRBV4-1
CASQLGDSYNEQFF
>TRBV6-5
CASSWDTTYGYTF
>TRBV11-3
CASSLSLSSYNEQFF
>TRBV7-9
CASSLGGGQGNYGYTF
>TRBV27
CASSLTRDSYYGYTF
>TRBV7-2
CASSQAGPQETQYF
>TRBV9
CASSVDGTYGYTF
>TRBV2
CASSTVRTTGELFF
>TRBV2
CASSRTSSYNEQFF
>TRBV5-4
CASSLRTSGETQYF
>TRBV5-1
CASSFWGPTYGYTF
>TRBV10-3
CAIRTGVGNSPLHF
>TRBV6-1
CASTTTSGEPRQYF
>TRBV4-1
CASSVAVTDTQYF
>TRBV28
CASSWDSRGYTF
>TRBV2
CASRSGLLYEQYF
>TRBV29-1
CSVARGGTEAFF
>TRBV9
CASSAGQKYEQYF